A single sample gave rise to the 19 T cell receptor beta chains below, sequenced in a study of radiotherapy plus CTLA-4 blockade in lung cancer. Profiled with immunoSEQ multiplex PCR; TCRdb holds only in-frame clones, not every one. Among about 120,000 clones listed, 75% to 80% were seen once. Sequencing was performed on peripheral blood, taken from a patient treated with radiotherapy plus ipilimumab. The source of these receptors is a human donor with non-small cell lung cancer who had a partial response to radiotherapy plus ipilimumab.

The chain links TRBV6-1 to TRBJ2-2, with 8 nucleotides matching TRBD2. CDR1 and CDR2 from the germline V gene are MNHNS and SASEGT. The J segment lost 4 bases and the V segment lost 3 bases, leaving 4 bases of the junction unmatched. The CDR3 runs to 15 residues. CDR3 sequence reads: CASSDGLAATGELFF. The CDR3, as DNA: TGTGCCAGCAGTGACGGACTAGCAGCCACCGGGGAGCTGTTTTTT.

This chain connects TRBV5-1 to TRBJ2-6; D may be TRBD2 (6 bases). Germline CDR1 is SGHRS and CDR2 is YFSETQ. The CDR3 is 16 amino acids. Trimming removed 2 bases at V and 3 bases at J, with 12 bases between. The CDR3 DNA reads TGCGCCAGCAGCTTAAGCGGAGGGGTTGGGGCCAACGTCCTGACTTTC. This sequence encodes CASSLSGGVGANVLTF.

The sample holds a few counts of this clone. The J gene is TRBJ2-5, the V gene TRBV6-6, with D possibly TRBD2 on 5 matching bases. The CDR3 has 16 amino acids. Trimming removed 4 bases at V and 3 bases at J, with 18 bases between. Germline V lookup: CDR1 MNHNY, CDR2 SVGAGI (reference sequence). CDR3: CASSSGVGGVKETQYF. DNA for the CDR3: TGTGCCAGCAGTTCCGGCGTCGGAGGAGTTAAAGAGACCCAGTACTTC.

The chain has TRBV6-6 and TRBJ1-2, with a tentative D call TRBD1 (6 bases). The CDR3 totals 15 residues. The V gene lost 4 bases and the J gene lost 5 bases, with 17 bases spanning the gap. Germline lookup yields CDR1 MNHNY and CDR2 SVGAGI (reference sequence). The CDR3 spells CASSSPTGREYGYTF. In DNA form, the CDR3 reads TGTGCCAGCAGTTCCCCCACAGGGCGAGAGTATGGCTACACCTTC.

The rearrangement uses TRBV2 and TRBJ1-1; 7 bases agree with TRBD1. The CDR3 runs to 14 residues. Trimming at V came to 6 bases and at J to 2 bases, leaving 6 bases not matched to a gene. CDR1 and CDR2 from the germline V gene are SNHLY and FYNNEI. The CDR3: CASSEGARNTEAFF. CDR3 sequence (DNA): TGTGCCAGCAGCGAGGGGGCCCGAAACACTGAAGCTTTCTTT.

The chain links TRBV11-3 to TRBJ2-1, with TRBD2 matching over 7 bases. Germline CDR1 is SGHNT and CDR2 is YENEEA. The CDR3 covers 14 residues. With V trimmed by 5 bases and J by 6 bases, 7 bases remained unmatched. CDR3 sequence reads: CASSHSGAFNEQFF. The CDR3 DNA reads as TGTGCCAGCAGCCACAGCGGGGCTTTCAATGAGCAGTTCTTC.

The chain couples TRBV28 to TRBJ2-7; tentative D call: TRBD1 (5 bases). Trimming pared 2 bases from V and 5 bases from J, leaving 10 bases between. CDR3 length: 13 residues. Germline V gives CDR1 MDHEN, CDR2 SYDVKM. The CDR3 protein is CASSLRGTHEQYV. The CDR3 DNA follows: TGTGCCAGCAGTTTAAGGGGAACACACGAGCAGTACGTC.

The rearrangement uses TRBV2 and TRBJ1-2; 8 bases match TRBD1. Trimming at V came to 0 bases and at J to 2 bases, leaving 8 bases not matched to a gene. Germline-derived CDR1 and CDR2 are SNHLY and FYNNEI. The CDR3 loop spans 17 amino acids. Written as DNA, the CDR3 is TGTGCCAGCAGTGAAGCGAGAGGACAGGGAGGGAACTATGGCTACACCTTC. Its translation: CASSEARGQGGNYGYTF.

The CDR3 DNA is TGCAGCGTTGAAGATTGGCCCAGGGCTAGCACAGATACGCAGTATTTT. Its translation is CSVEDWPRASTDTQYF. The chain has TRBV29-1 and TRBJ2-3, with a possible D match to TRBD1 (5 bases). Trimming left V 0 bases short and J 0 bases short, with 13 bases between. Germline CDR1 and CDR2: SQVTM and ANQGSEA. This CDR3 has 16 residues.

The genes are TRBV19 and TRBJ2-7; TRBD2 aligns across 9 bases. Looked up from germline, CDR1 is LNHDA and CDR2 is SQIVND (reference sequence). This CDR3 is built from 18 residues. The trim removed 3 bases at V and 5 bases at J, leaving 17 bases unmatched. The chain's CDR3 is CASSIWGPSGTLLDEQYF. The DNA for the CDR3 is TGTGCCAGTAGTATTTGGGGCCCTAGCGGGACCCTCTTGGACGAGCAGTACTTC.

The J gene is TRBJ1-1, the V gene TRBV5-1, with D uncertain. Germline assignment: CDR1 SGHRS and CDR2 YFSETQ. The CDR3 loop spans 13 amino acids. Trimming took off 0 bases at V and 3 bases at J, with 6 bases between the two ends. The CDR3 DNA reads as TGCGCCAGCAGCTTGGGGAGTTACACTGAAGCTTTCTTT. This codes for CASSLGSYTEAFF. Variable domain in full (rest from reference TRBV5-1 and TRBJ1-1): KAGVTQTPRYLIKTRGQQVTLSCSPISGHRSVSWYQQTPGQGLQFLFEYFSETQRNKGNFPGRFSGRQFSNSRSEMNVSTLELGDSALYLCASSLGSYTEAFFGQGTRLTVV.

CDR3: CASSQDDSGRVLGLDYEQYF. CDR3 sequence (DNA): TGCGCCAGCAGCCAAGATGATAGCGGGAGAGTTCTTGGGCTGGACTACGAGCAGTACTTC. The chain employs TRBV4-1 and TRBJ2-7, with 9 bases lining up with TRBD2. Per germline, CDR1 MGHRA and CDR2 YSYEKL. The CDR3 contains 20 residues. J lost 3 bases, V lost 0 bases, and 18 bases had no gene match.

The J gene is TRBJ2-7, the V gene TRBV28, with 8 bases that match TRBD2. Trimming at V came to 6 bases and at J to 3 bases, leaving 4 bases not matched to a gene. Germline CDR1 and CDR2: MDHEN and SYDVKM. The CDR3 extends over 13 amino acids. CDR3 in DNA: TGTGCCAGCAGGACTAGCGAGGGCTACGAGCAGTACTTC. Amino acids: CASRTSEGYEQYF.

The genes are TRBV27 and TRBJ2-7, with D possibly TRBD1 on 6 matching bases. This CDR3 spans 13 amino acids. V lost 6 bases and J lost 3, with 12 bases in between. In germline, CDR1 is MNHEY, CDR2 SMNVEV (reference sequence). The CDR3 sequence: CASRYRDGYEQYF. CDR3 in DNA: TGTGCCAGCAGGTACAGGGACGGCTACGAGCAGTACTTC.

This clone has more than one count but fewer than ten. This rearrangement joins TRBV19 to TRBJ2-5, with D perhaps TRBD1 (5 bases). V was pared by 1 base and J by 2 bases, with 17 bases between. In germline, CDR1 is LNHDA, CDR2 SQIVND (reference sequence). CDR3 size: 17 residues. The CDR3 loop reads CASSIVLAGKSQETQYF. In DNA, the CDR3 is TGTGCCAGTAGTATAGTTTTGGCAGGGAAGAGTCAAGAGACCCAGTACTTC.

This sequence joins TRBV9 and TRBJ2-3; 7 bases agree with TRBD2. The length of the CDR3 is 17 residues. Unmatched junction bases numbered 9, after V lost 0 bases and J lost 2 bases. Germline CDR1 is SGDLS and CDR2 is YYNGEE. This chain's CDR3 is CASSVAASGVVTDTQYF. CDR3 bases: TGTGCCAGCAGCGTAGCGGCTAGCGGAGTTGTCACAGATACGCAGTATTTT.

This clone was picked up a small number of times. The J gene is TRBJ1-4, the V gene TRBV21-1; the D call of TRBD1 is as the table states it, not checked on the DNA. TRBV21-1 is a documented pseudogene. The CDR3 is 14 amino acids. CDR3 nucleotide sequence: TGTGCCAGCAGCAAGGGCAGTGCTAATGAAAAACTGTTTTTT. Its protein is CASSKGSANEKLFF.

The chain is built from TRBV4-3 and TRBJ1-5; 9 nucleotides line up with TRBD1. With V trimmed by 6 bases and J by 1 base, 4 bases remained unmatched. Germline V gene lookup returns CDR1 LGHNA and CDR2 YSLEER. The length of the CDR3 is 15 residues. The CDR3 DNA follows: TGCGCCAGCAGTGAACAGGGGGCGAGCAATCAGCCCCAGCATTTT. It encodes CASSEQGASNQPQHF.

V is TRBV2 and J is TRBJ1-3; tentative D call: TRBD1 (6 bases). CDR1 is SNHLY and CDR2 is FYNNEI in the germline V gene. The CDR3 sequence is 13 residues long. Deletions cut 6 bases from V and 0 bases from J, with 6 bases between. CDR3 loop: CASRDSSGNTIYF. In DNA form, the CDR3 reads TGTGCCAGCAGGGACAGCTCTGGAAACACCATATATTTT.